This T cell receptor (beta chain) emerged from a study of Graves' ophthalmopathy and Graves' hyperthyroidism. Broader study findings: Blood also harbored most expanded thyroid clonotypes above 0.001 frequency.

This CDR3 comprises 16 residues. V lost 1 base, J lost 3 bases, and 13 bases lay in between. TCR beta CDR3 amplification used RNA transcripts. HTBI primers primed a first-round RT-PCR, and a second-round multiplex PCR followed. TCRdb used MiXCR to reprocess the multiplex PCR reads, holding one entry per CDR3 protein. This sample carries 350,000 to 400,000 distinct CDR3 sequences, around 17% of them seen once, and the ten largest clones take around 1.4%. About this clonotype: Antigen: not known.

The PBMCs used were ones drawn from 10 ml of fresh peripheral blood. The sequencing input was peripheral blood. The clonotype originates from a woman between 18 and 29 years old with Graves' ophthalmopathy. V is TRBV12-3 or TRBV12-4 and J is TRBJ1-5; D unresolved. In DNA, the CDR3 is TGTGCCAGCAGTTTAGGGCCTTGGACGATCAATCAGCCCCAGCATTTT. Translated, it gives CASSLGPWTINQPQHF.